This TCR beta chain stems from a study of CD8+ T cells in alopecia areata. Study as a whole: Tofacitinib exposure lasted 6 to 18 months, followed by 6 months off drug. Study-level findings and limits: Scalp samples also yield sequences of resident alphabeta T cells from normal skin. There were many expanded lesional clones persisting in scalp and blood during tofacitinib.

In the case of this clone: Its cognate antigen is unknown.

Isolated RNA was reverse transcribed into cDNA used as the sequencing template. Data came from immunoSEQ multiplex PCR; TCRdb stores just in-frame clones and leaves some out. Seen here are 7,400 or so clones, around three fifths observed once, and the top ten hold around an eighth. Specified treatment: oral pan-JAK inhibitor, 5-10 mg twice daily. The investigators collected lesional scalp punch biopsies and peripheral blood from alopecia areata patients. The germline V gene encodes CDR1 MGHRA and CDR2 YSYEKL. V was pared by 6 bases and J by 4 bases, with 18 bases of the junction left unmatched. The CDR3 has 19 residues.

The sample in question was skin, obtained at week 4, from a patient treated with tofacitinib. The receptor was derived from a human donor with alopecia areata. V usage is TRBV4-1 and J usage is TRBJ2-3; TRBD2 matches at 11 bases. CDR3 protein: CASRAKIGVAGGRADTQYF. The CDR3 DNA reads TGCGCCAGCAGAGCCAAGATAGGAGTAGCGGGAGGGAGAGCAGATACGCAGTATTTT.